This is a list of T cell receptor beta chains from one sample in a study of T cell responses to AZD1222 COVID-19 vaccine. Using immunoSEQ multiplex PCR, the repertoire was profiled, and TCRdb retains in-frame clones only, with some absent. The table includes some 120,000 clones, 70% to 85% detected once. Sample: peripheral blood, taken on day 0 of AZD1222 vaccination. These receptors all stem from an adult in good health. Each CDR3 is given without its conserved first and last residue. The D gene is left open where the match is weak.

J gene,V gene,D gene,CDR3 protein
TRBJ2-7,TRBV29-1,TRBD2,SARSGVSYEQY
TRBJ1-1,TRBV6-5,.,ASSSPRRNTEAF
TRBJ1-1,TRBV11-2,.,ASSFQGWNTEAF
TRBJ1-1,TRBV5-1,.,ASSLWGALNTEAF
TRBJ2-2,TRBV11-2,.,ASSLGTRGTGELF
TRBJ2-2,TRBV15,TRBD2,ATSRRGLGTGELF
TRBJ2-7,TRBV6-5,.,ASSSEAGSSYEQY
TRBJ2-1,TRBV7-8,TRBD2,ASSLSGGKPF
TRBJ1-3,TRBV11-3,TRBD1,ASSYRQGAPGNTIY
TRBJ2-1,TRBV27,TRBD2,ASRPGTSKYNEQF
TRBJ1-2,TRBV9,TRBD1,ASSVAATGIAGYT